This T cell receptor (beta chain) was retrieved from a study of T-cell memory formation after mild COVID-19. Regarding the study as a whole: The appearance of some responding clones in pre-infection memory suggested that cross-reactive memory joined. Unconfirmed was the SARS-CoV-2 specificity of second-wave clones that peaked on day 37. Later expanders leaned toward CD4+, whereas clones contracting from day 15 to 85 were balanced CD4/CD8.

TCRdb reanalysed the 5' RACE reads using MiXCR and keeps one entry per CDR3 protein. Counted here are hundreds of thousands of distinct CDR3 sequences, around 17% occurring once; the ten biggest clones make up roughly a fifth. The CDR3 runs 12 residues. Germline V gene lookup returns CDR1 SGHDT and CDR2 YYEEEE. Of note for this clonotype: What it recognizes is unknown. One junction end does not reproduce the germline sequence, and a read error may be involved.

The material sequenced was PBMCs or a T cell subset sorted from them (not recorded which). The source is a man in his late teens or twenties who had mild COVID-19 (a few samples of this study predate the infection). Cell type and time point are not known. The chain has TRBV5-6 and TRBJ2-1; no firm D call. Here the CDR3 DNA reads TGTGCCAGCGGCCGGGCCGTTGGGTGGAAGGTCTTC. It translates to CASGRAVGWKVF.